This T cell receptor (beta chain) came from a study of CD8+CD57+ T cells in acquired aplastic anemia. For the study at large: Sorted CD4+ and CD8+ cells yielded roughly 3.4 ug of DNA on average. Study-wide results and caveats: A significant difference in CD8+ Simpson's diversity between patients and controls was not found. Overlapping CD8+ CDR3 repertoires of patients and controls contained twenty-nine shared sequences.

This CDR3 contains 14 residues. Per germline, CDR1 DFQATT and CDR2 SNEGSKA (reference sequence). Germline trimming cut 3 bases from V and 3 bases from J; bases unmatched to any gene: 5. The template for TCR beta VDJ and CDR3 sequence profiling was genomic DNA. One entry per CDR3 protein, called by TCRdb with MiXCR from the reads. This table has 250,000 to 350,000 distinct CDR3 sequences, roughly 50% appearing once. Concerning this clonotype: As yet, its antigen is unknown.

Source material: sorted CD4+, CD8+, or CD8+CD57+ T cells (not recorded which) from PBMCs. This receptor was taken from a human donor with severe aplastic anemia or a healthy control (not recorded which). V usage is TRBV20-1 and J usage is TRBJ2-1; the match to TRBD2 covers 7 bases. The CDR3 DNA is TGCAGTGCTAGCCTGGGCGGGAGCTACAATGAGCAGTTCTTC. This sequence encodes CSASLGGSYNEQFF.